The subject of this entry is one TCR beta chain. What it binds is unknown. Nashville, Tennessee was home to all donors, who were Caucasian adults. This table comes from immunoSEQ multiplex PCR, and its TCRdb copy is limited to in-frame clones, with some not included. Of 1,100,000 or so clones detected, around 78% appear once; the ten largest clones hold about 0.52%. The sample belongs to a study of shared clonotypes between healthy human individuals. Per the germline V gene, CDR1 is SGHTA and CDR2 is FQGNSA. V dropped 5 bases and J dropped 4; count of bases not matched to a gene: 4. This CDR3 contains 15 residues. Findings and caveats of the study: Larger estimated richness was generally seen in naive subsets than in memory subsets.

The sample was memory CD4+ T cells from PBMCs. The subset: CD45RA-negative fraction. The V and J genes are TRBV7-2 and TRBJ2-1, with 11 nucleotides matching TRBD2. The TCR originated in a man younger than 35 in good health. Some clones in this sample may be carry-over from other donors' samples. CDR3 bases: TGTGCCAGCAGCCAACGACTAGCGGGGTACAATGAGCAGTTCTTC. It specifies CASSQRLAGYNEQFF.